This T cell receptor (beta chain) was sequenced in a study of T-cell reconstitution after alpha-beta-depleted transplantation in children. Trimming cost V 0 bases and J 3 bases, with 15 bases left between them. This CDR3 has 16 residues. Germline V gene sequence: CDR1 MGHRA, CDR2 YSYEKL. This clonotype occurred a few times. TCRbeta library construction was performed incorporating unique molecular identifiers. TCRdb itself ran the PCR reads through MiXCR, one entry per CDR3 protein. In the table there are some 550,000 distinct CDR3 sequences, about 17% of which are singletons. V gene TRBV4-1 combines with J gene TRBJ2-7, with D possibly called TRBD1 or TRBD2 (7 bases each). This TCR derives from a human donor who donated a stem cell graft to a child with acute lymphoblastic leukemia. The source was PBMCs from the stem cell graft donor, collected from the stem cell graft. The CDR3 protein is CASSQDPQGGNYEQYF. The CDR3 DNA follows: TGCGCCAGCAGCCAAGATCCCCAGGGGGGGAACTACGAGCAGTACTTC.